This T cell receptor beta chain stems from a study of T cell repertoires in cytomegalovirus infection. Study summary: Public TCR beta signatures indicated both CMV infection and matching HLA type. Broader study findings: Based on cumulative public TCR beta family frequency, carriers of CMV plus the relevant HLA were identified. Dominating the ex vivo response were TCR beta clonotypes that were CMV-specific and HLA-C-restricted.

This CDR3 comprises 14 residues. With 3 bases removed from V and 1 base from J, the gap between germline ends came to 10 bases. CDR1 SGHRS and CDR2 YFSETQ come from the germline V gene. In its sample, this clonotype was seen a few times. Its target is unknown. TCRdb re-analysed the reads in MiXCR, keeping a single row per CDR3 protein. Of about 97,000 distinct CDR3 sequences listed, approximately 15% were seen once; the top ten hold around 8.5%. The source is a human donor in good health (CMV status not recorded). Some clones in this sample may be carry-over from other donors' samples. The sequenced sample consisted of PBMCs. The gene calls are TRBV5-1 and TRBJ1-1; weak D call: TRBD1 (6 bases). As DNA, the CDR3 is TGCGCCAGCAGCTCCGGGACACAGAACACTGAAGCTTTCTTT. Translated, it gives CASSSGTQNTEAFF.